The 5 T cell receptor beta chains below come from one sample, sequenced in a study of human T cells and chemical hapten exposure. Time point described: patch test 3, about 24 weeks after DPC sensitization. Treatment defined: therapeutic diphenylcyclopropenone sensitization with weekly scalp DPC. One entry per CDR3 protein results from TCRdb running MiXCR on the RACE reads. Here the sample spans some 32,000 distinct CDR3 sequences, 5.8% being singletons. Sequenced material: whole blood, taken in connection with sensitization to the hapten diphenylcyclopropenone (DPC). The receptor set was obtained from a man aged 30 to 39 with alopecia areata. Some clones in this sample may be carry-over from other donors' samples.

The chain uses TRBV4-3 and TRBJ2-1; TRBD1 is a possible D gene (5 bases). CDR1 is LGHNA, CDR2 YSLEER, per germline. Trimming pared 4 bases from V and 1 base from J, leaving 17 bases between. The CDR3 sequence is 17 residues long. The DNA of the CDR3 is TGCGCCAGCAGCCCAAAACCAGGGATCATATCCTACAATGAGCAGTTCTTC. Encoded protein: CASSPKPGIISYNEQFF.

At least ten counts were recorded for this clonotype. The chain joins TRBV30 to TRBJ1-5, with TRBD1 matching 8 bases. The CDR3 is 12 residues long. Germline lookup yields CDR1 GTSNPN and CDR2 SVGIG (reference sequence). V lost 8 bases and J lost 5; bases outside the gene matches: 5. This chain's CDR3 is CATGGFDQPQHF. DNA for the CDR3: TGTGCCACAGGGGGGTTTGATCAGCCCCAGCATTTT.

Ten or more counts support this clonotype. This chain links TRBV7-9 with TRBJ1-6; no clear D gene. Trimming took off 1 base at V and 5 bases at J, with 12 bases between the two ends. The germline V gene has CDR1 SEHNR and CDR2 FQNEAQ (reference sequence). The CDR3 runs to 16 residues. DNA for the CDR3: TGTGCCAGCAGCTTAGGGCCGCCAGCGAATAATTCACCCCTCCACTTT. This encodes CASSLGPPANNSPLHF.

Note on this clonotype: The conserved phenylalanine or tryptophan normally closing the CDR3 is absent here, so this likely arose from a read error. The V gene is TRBV4-3, the J gene TRBJ2-1; a possible D gene is TRBD1 (5 bases). From germline, CDR1 is LGHNA and CDR2 YSLEER. This CDR3 comprises 14 residues. V was shortened by 3 bases and J by 5 bases, with 11 bases between the two germline ends. CDR3 nucleotides: TGCGCCAGCAGCCAGGGGCGAGCCGACAATGAGCAGTTCCTC. It specifies CASSQGRADNEQFL.

This clonotype was detected many times. The V gene is TRBV20-1, the J gene TRBJ1-5, with D perhaps matching TRBD1 (6 bases). Trimming removed 4 bases at V and 3 bases at J, with 13 bases between. The CDR3 is 14 residues long. Germline values: CDR1 DFQATT, CDR2 SNEGSKA (reference sequence). The CDR3 nucleotides are TGCAGTGCTAATAACCCAGGGGCCAATCAGCCCCAGCATTTT. Protein product: CSANNPGANQPQHF.